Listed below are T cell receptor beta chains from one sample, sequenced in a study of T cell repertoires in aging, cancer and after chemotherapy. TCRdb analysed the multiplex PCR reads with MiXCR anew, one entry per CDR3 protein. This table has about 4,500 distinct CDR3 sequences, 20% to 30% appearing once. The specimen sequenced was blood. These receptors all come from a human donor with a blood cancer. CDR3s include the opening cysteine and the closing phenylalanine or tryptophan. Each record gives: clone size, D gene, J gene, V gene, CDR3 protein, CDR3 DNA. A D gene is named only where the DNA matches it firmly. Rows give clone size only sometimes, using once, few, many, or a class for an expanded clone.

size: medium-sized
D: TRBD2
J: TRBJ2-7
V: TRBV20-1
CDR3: CSARDLRGTSGSESREQYF
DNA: TGCAGTGCTAGAGACCTAAGGGGGACTAGCGGGTCCGAATCGAGGGAGCAGTACTTC

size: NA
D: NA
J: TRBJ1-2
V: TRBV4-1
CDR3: CASSPMVGQSYGYTF
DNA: TGCGCCAGCAGCCCCATGGTCGGACAAAGCTATGGCTACACCTTC

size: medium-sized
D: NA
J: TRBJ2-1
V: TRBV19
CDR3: CATQRYNEQFF
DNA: TGTGCCACCCAACGTTACAATGAGCAGTTCTTC

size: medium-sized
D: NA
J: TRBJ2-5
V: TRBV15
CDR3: CALRSGMQETQYF
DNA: TGTGCCCTTCGGTCAGGGATGCAAGAGACCCAGTACTTC

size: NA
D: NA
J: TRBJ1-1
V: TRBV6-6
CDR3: CASILGLLNTEAFF
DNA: TGTGCCAGCATTCTGGGACTGTTGAACACTGAAGCTTTCTTT

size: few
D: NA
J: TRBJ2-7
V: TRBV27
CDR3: CASSLEGPHEQYF
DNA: TGTGCCAGCAGCTTGGAGGGACCCCACGAGCAGTACTTC

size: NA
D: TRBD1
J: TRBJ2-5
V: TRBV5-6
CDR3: CASSTDRGPRQTQYF
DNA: TGTGCCAGCAGTACCGACAGGGGCCCAAGGCAGACCCAGTACTTC

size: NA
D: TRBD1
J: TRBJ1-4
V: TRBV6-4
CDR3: CASRAPHHVETGIEKLFF
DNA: TGTGCCAGCAGGGCCCCCCACCACGTAGAGACAGGGATTGAAAAACTGTTTTTT

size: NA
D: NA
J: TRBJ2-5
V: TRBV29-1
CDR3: CSASLGLLLETQYF
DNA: TGCAGTGCTAGCCTGGGACTGCTCCTAGAGACCCAGTACTTC

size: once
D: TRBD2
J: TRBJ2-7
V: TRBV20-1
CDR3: CSARGGMGLAGNYEQYF
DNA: TGCAGTGCTAGAGGCGGCATGGGACTAGCGGGGAATTACGAGCAGTACTTC

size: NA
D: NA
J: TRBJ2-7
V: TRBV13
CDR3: CASSRTLASYEQYF
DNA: TGTGCCAGCAGCCGGACACTCGCTTCCTACGAGCAGTACTTC

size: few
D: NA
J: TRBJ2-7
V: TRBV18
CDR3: CASSPGRQYEQYF
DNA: TGTGCCAGCTCACCCGGGCGACAATACGAGCAGTACTTC

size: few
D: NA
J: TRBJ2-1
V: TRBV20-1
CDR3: CSAGALESSYNEQFF
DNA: TGCAGTGCAGGGGCGCTAGAAAGCTCCTACAATGAGCAGTTCTTC

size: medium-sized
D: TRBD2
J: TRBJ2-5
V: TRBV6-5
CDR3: CASENSGGTQYF
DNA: TGTGCCAGCGAGAATAGCGGGGGGACCCAGTACTTC

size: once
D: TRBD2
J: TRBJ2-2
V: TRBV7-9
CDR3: CASSFGGLANPLTGELFF
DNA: TGTGCCAGCAGCTTCGGAGGACTAGCAAATCCACTCACCGGGGAGCTGTTTTTT

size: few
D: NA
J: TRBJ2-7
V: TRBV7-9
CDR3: CASSLAVTDGEQYF
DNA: TGTGCCAGCAGCTTAGCGGTGACGGACGGGGAGCAGTACTTC

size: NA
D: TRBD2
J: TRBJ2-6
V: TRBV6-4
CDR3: CASSALAGGAGANVLTF
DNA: TGTGCCAGCAGTGCCCTAGCGGGAGGGGCTGGGGCCAACGTCCTGACTTTC

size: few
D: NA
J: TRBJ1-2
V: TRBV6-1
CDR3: CASTRDYSTDWYGYTF
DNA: TGTGCCAGCACCCGGGACTATTCCACTGATTGGTATGGCTACACCTTC

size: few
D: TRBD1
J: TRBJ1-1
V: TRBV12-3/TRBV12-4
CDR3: CASSPWTGLTEAFF
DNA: TGTGCCAGCAGTCCTTGGACAGGGCTCACTGAAGCTTTCTTT

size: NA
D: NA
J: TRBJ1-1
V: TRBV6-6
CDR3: CASNLQGNTEAFF
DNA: TGTGCCAGCAACCTTCAGGGAAACACTGAAGCTTTCTTT

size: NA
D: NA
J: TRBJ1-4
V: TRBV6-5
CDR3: CASSYQGVGKLFF
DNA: TGTGCCAGCAGTTACCAGGGAGTCGGAAAACTGTTTTTT

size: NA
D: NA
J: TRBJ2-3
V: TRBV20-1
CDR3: CSARAGLADTQYF
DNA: TGCAGTGCTAGGGCGGGACTGGCCGATACGCAGTATTTT

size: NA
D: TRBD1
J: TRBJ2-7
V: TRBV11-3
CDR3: CASSSRQGMNWEQYF
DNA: TGTGCCAGCAGCTCCCGACAGGGGATGAATTGGGAGCAGTACTTC

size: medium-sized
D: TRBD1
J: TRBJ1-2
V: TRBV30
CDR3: CAWSVLQGFGYTF
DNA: TGTGCCTGGAGTGTTCTACAGGGGTTTGGCTACACCTTC

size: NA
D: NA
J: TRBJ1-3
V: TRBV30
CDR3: CAWSAPPGNTIYF
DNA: TGTGCCTGGAGTGCCCCCCCTGGAAACACCATATATTTT

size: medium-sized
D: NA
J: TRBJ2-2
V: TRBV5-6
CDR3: CASSLASENTGELFF
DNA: TGTGCCAGCAGCTTGGCTAGCGAGAACACCGGGGAGCTGTTTTTT

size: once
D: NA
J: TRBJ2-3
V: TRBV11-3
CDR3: CARSSAVGFTDTQYF
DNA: TGTGCCAGAAGCTCAGCAGTGGGCTTCACAGATACGCAGTATTTT

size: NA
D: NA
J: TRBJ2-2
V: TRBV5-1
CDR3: CASSFQGPENTGELFF
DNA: TGCGCCAGCAGCTTTCAAGGGCCAGAGAACACCGGGGAGCTGTTTTTT

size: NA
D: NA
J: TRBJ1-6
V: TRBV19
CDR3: CASRTFSHNSPLHF
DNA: TGTGCCAGTAGGACATTTTCTCATAATTCACCCCTCCACTTT

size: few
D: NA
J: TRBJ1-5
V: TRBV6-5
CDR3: CASKLGSGQPQHF
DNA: TGTGCCAGCAAATTGGGCTCGGGGCAGCCCCAGCATTTT

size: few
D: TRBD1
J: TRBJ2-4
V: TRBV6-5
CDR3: CASSYGTGENIQYF
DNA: TGTGCCAGCAGTTACGGGACAGGCGAAAACATTCAGTACTTC

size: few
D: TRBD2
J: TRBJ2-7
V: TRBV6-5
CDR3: CASSTPGSGSLYEQYF
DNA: TGTGCCAGCAGTACCCCGGGAAGCGGGAGCCTCTACGAGCAGTACTTC

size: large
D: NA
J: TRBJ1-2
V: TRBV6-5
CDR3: CASSLKTGTIYGYTF
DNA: TGTGCCAGCAGCCTCAAAACCGGGACCATCTATGGCTACACCTTC

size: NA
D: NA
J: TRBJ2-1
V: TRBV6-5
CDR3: CASSTTGRGLFF
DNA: TGTGCCAGCAGTACTACAGGGAGGGGCCTGTTCTTC

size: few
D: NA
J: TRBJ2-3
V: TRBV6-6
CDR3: CASSYSGLLKGF
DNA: TGTGCCAGCAGTTACTCCGGACTATTAAAAGGGTTT

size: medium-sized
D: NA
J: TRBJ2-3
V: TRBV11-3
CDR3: CASSLAGQGPDTQYF
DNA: TGTGCCAGCAGCTTAGCCGGCCAGGGCCCAGATACGCAGTATTTT

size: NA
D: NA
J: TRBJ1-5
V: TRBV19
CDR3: CASSSSRGGGGNQPQHF
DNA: TGTGCCAGTAGTTCCTCGAGGGGTGGGGGCGGCAATCAGCCCCAGCATTTT

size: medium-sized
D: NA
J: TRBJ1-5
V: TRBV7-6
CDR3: CASSADSDNQPQHF
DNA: TGTGCCAGCAGCGCCGACAGTGACAATCAGCCCCAGCATTTT

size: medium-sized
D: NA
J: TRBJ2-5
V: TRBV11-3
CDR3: CASSPGLQETQYF
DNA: TGTGCCAGCAGCCCGGGACTCCAAGAGACCCAGTACTTC

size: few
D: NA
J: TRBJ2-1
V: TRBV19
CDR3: CASTDFVNNGNEQFF
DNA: TGTGCCAGTACAGATTTTGTGAATAATGGAAATGAGCAGTTCTTC

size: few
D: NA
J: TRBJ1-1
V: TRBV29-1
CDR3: CSVRQSNTEAFF
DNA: TGCAGCGTTAGGCAGAGTAACACTGAAGCTTTCTTT

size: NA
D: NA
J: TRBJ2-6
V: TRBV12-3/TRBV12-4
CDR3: CASSFLATSEGANVLTF
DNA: TGTGCCAGCAGTTTTTTAGCAACTTCGGAGGGGGCCAACGTCCTGACTTTC

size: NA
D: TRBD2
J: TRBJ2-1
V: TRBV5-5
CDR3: CASSLEGLAGGYNEQFF
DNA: TGCGCCAGCAGCTTGGAGGGACTAGCGGGAGGGTACAATGAGCAGTTCTTC